This TCR beta chain was sequenced for a study of blood T cell repertoires in COVID-19. Seattle cases were enrolled at active infection and followed longitudinally. Sequencing was performed with immunoSEQ multiplex PCR; in TCRdb, only in-frame clones are kept and a portion is missing. The sample shows some 300,000 clones, about 87% of them seen only once. This CDR3 has 14 amino acids. Germline trimming cut 9 bases from V and 1 base from J; bases unmatched to any gene: 3. Looked up from germline, CDR1 is KGHDR and CDR2 is SFDVKD. This chain uses TRBV24-1 with TRBJ2-1; 9 nucleotides line up with TRBD1. The receptor comes from a woman in her fifties or sixties with COVID-19, enrolled during active disease. The sequenced material came from peripheral blood. CDR3 nucleotides: TGTGCCACCGCCGGGACAGGGTCCTACAATGAGCAGTTCTTC. Translation: CATAGTGSYNEQFF.